This passage covers 14 T cell receptor beta chains from one sample sequenced in a study of neurological immune-mediated disorders. MiXCR was run by TCRdb on the 5' RACE reads, yielding one entry per CDR3 protein. The repertoire holds 120,000 or so distinct CDR3 sequences, with about 3.2% as singletons. Specimen: PBMCs. The receptors stem from a woman in her 30s with multiple sclerosis.

This clonotype was counted ten times or more. For the CDR3, the DNA is TGTGCCAGTACTCCCCCCAGGGTAAGCAATCAGCCCCAGCATTTT. Translating it yields CASTPPRVSNQPQHF. The chain combines TRBV19 with TRBJ1-5, with D possibly being TRBD1 (5 bases). Trimming stripped 7 bases from V and 1 base from J, with 14 bases between. Germline CDR1 is LNHDA and CDR2 is SQIVND (reference sequence). The CDR3 covers 15 residues.

A word on this clonotype: This clone may be a read error of a much larger clone one base away. V is TRBV5-5 and J is TRBJ1-1; 9 bases are a match to TRBD1. Trimming at V came to 2 bases and at J to 4 bases, leaving 6 bases not matched to a gene. This CDR3 comprises 15 residues. Germline V gene data show CDR1 as SGHKS and CDR2 as YYEKEE (reference sequence). The CDR3 reads CASSFRTGETTEAFF. CDR3 coding DNA: TGTGCCAGCAGCTTTAGGACAGGGGAGACCACTGAAGCTTTCTTT.

This clonotype was recorded at least ten times. The V and J genes are TRBV19 and TRBJ1-1; a possible D gene is TRBD1 (5 bases). Germline lookup yields CDR1 LNHDA and CDR2 SQIVND (reference sequence). The V end lost 7 bases, the J end lost 3 bases, and 12 bases lay between the germline ends. CDR3 length equals 13 residues. The CDR3 sequence: CASISGAYTEAFF. Written as DNA, the CDR3 is TGTGCCAGTATCAGCGGGGCTTACACTGAAGCTTTCTTT. Combining the CDR3 with reference TRBV19 and TRBJ1-1 gives the whole variable domain DGGITQSPKYLFRKEGQNVTLSCEQNLNHDAMYWYRQDPGQGLRLIYYSQIVNDFQKGDIAEGYSVSREKKESFPLTVTSAQKNPTAFYLCASISGAYTEAFFGQGTRLTVV.

This clonotype appeared many times. The chain carries TRBV7-2 and TRBJ2-1; D is possibly TRBD1 (6 bases). The CDR3 is 15 residues long. Germline CDR1 reads SGHTA; CDR2 reads FQGNSA. Trimming pared 0 bases from V and 9 bases from J, leaving 15 bases between. CDR3 in amino acids: CASSLAWDPRGEQFF. CDR3 in DNA: TGTGCCAGCAGCTTAGCGTGGGACCCCAGGGGTGAGCAGTTCTTC.

At least ten counts were recorded for this clonotype. This chain connects TRBV7-8 to TRBJ1-2; TRBD1 aligns across 7 bases. Germline CDR1 is SGHVS and CDR2 is FQNEAQ. The CDR3 is 11 amino acids. Unmatched junction bases numbered 6, after V lost 5 bases and J lost 12 bases. The CDR3 coding sequence is TGTGCCAGCAGCATGGACAGGACCCACACCTTC. It yields the protein CASSMDRTHTF.

This clonotype was seen at least ten times. V usage is TRBV7-6 and J usage is TRBJ2-3, with TRBD2 identical over 10 bases. The J segment lost 2 bases and the V segment lost 3 bases, leaving 11 bases of the junction unmatched. Germline V gene lookup returns CDR1 SGHVS and CDR2 FNYEAQ. CDR3 length: 18 amino acids. The DNA for the CDR3 is TGTGCCAGCAGCTTCCAGACCGGGACTAGCGAGTCCACAGATACGCAGTATTTT. Translating it yields CASSFQTGTSESTDTQYF.

This clonotype was observed at least ten times. Written as DNA, the CDR3 is TGCGCCAGCAGTGAGCCCATAGACAAGGGATGGGACAATGAGCAGTTCTTC. The encoded protein is CASSEPIDKGWDNEQFF. The chain couples TRBV10-2 to TRBJ2-1; the D is unclear. V was clipped by 2 bases and J by 5 bases, with 19 bases between them. This CDR3 spans 17 amino acids. The germline gives CDR1 WSHSY, CDR2 SAAADI.

This clonotype showed up many times. V gene TRBV12-3 or TRBV12-4 combines with J gene TRBJ2-1; 7 bases are shared with TRBD1. Losses at the gene ends were 7 bases for V and 9 bases for J; bases not matched to a gene: 3. The CDR3 loop spans 11 amino acids. CDR3 loop: CASKTGTEQFF. The CDR3 DNA is TGTGCCAGCAAGACAGGGACTGAGCAGTTCTTC.

This clonotype was seen many times. This chain uses TRBV29-1 with TRBJ2-4; perhaps TRBD1 as D (6 bases). The germline gives CDR1 SQVTM, CDR2 ANQGSEA. This CDR3 is 16 amino acids long. V shed 0 bases and J shed 10 bases, with 22 bases lying between them. The CDR3 region is CSVEDRGRGRDWIQYF. DNA for the CDR3: TGCAGCGTTGAAGATAGGGGCAGGGGCCGCGACTGGATTCAGTACTTC.

This clonotype was observed many times. This sequence joins TRBV12-3 or TRBV12-4 and TRBJ2-7; D may be TRBD1 (5 bases). Trimming took off 5 bases at V and 4 bases at J, with 9 bases between the two ends. The CDR3 contains 12 residues. CDR3 in amino acids: CASSAQGYEQYF. The CDR3 DNA is TGTGCCAGCAGTGCCCAGGGTTACGAGCAGTACTTC.

Many counts were recorded for this clonotype. The CDR3 region has the DNA TGTGCCAGCAGCTTAGAGGGCAGAGGAGGGGATCAGCCCCAGCATTTT. It specifies CASSLEGRGGDQPQHF. The chain carries TRBV7-6 and TRBJ1-5, with D perhaps matching TRBD1 (5 bases). The CDR3 loop spans 16 amino acids. The V and J ends lost 1 base and 5 bases respectively, with 15 bases between them. CDR1 and CDR2 from the germline V gene are SGHVS and FNYEAQ.

In this sample, this clonotype turned up many times. The chain has TRBV4-3 and TRBJ1-4, with a tentative D call TRBD1 (6 bases). Trimming took off 0 bases at V and 2 bases at J, with 10 bases between the two ends. This CDR3 is built from 16 residues. CDR1 and CDR2 from the germline V gene are LGHNA and YSLEER. CDR3 loop: CASSQDRGLTNEKLFF. CDR3 sequence (DNA): TGCGCCAGCAGCCAAGATCGGGGGCTTACTAATGAAAAACTGTTTTTT.

This clonotype was detected ten times or more. The chain joins TRBV6-5 to TRBJ2-1; D perhaps matches TRBD2 (6 bases). V gave up 5 bases and J gave up 4 bases, with 15 bases separating them. The germline V gene encodes CDR1 MNHEY and CDR2 SVGAGI. This CDR3 is 15 amino acids long. In DNA form, the CDR3 reads TGTGCCAGCAGTCCGCGTTGGGGGGAGTACAATGAGCAGTTCTTC. It specifies CASSPRWGEYNEQFF.

This clonotype was counted many times. The chain recombines TRBV20-1 with TRBJ2-1, with 9 bases lining up with TRBD2. Germline loops: CDR1 DFQATT, CDR2 SNEGSKA (reference sequence). CDR3 size: 13 residues. CDR3 bases: TGCAGCCTCACTAGCGGGTCCTACAATGAGCAGTTCTTC. This encodes CSLTSGSYNEQFF.